This is a list of T cell receptor beta chains from one sample in a study of blood T cell repertoires in COVID-19. The data were produced by immunoSEQ multiplex PCR, yet TCRdb's version contains in-frame clones alone and is incomplete. The sample records about 99,000 clones, 70% to 80% being singletons. The sequenced sample consisted of peripheral blood. These receptors came from a woman at least 80 years old with active or convalescent COVID-19. The CDR3 runs from the conserved cysteine through the conserved F or W. D genes are given only for firm matches. Not all rows give a size; the values are once, few, many and, for expanded clones, a class.

D	V	size	J	DNA	CDR3
NA	TRBV19	NA	TRBJ1-4	TGTGCCAGTAGAATAACAAACACAAATGAAAAACTGTTTTTT	CASRITNTNEKLFF
TRBD1	TRBV6-2/TRBV6-3	NA	TRBJ2-2	TGTGCCAGCAGTACCATACAGGGGGCGACCGGGGAGCTGTTTTTT	CASSTIQGATGELFF
TRBD1	TRBV5-6	NA	TRBJ1-3	TGTGCCAGCAGCTTGGGGGACAGGTCCTCTGGAAACACCATATATTTT	CASSLGDRSSGNTIYF
NA	TRBV4-3	NA	TRBJ1-1	TGCGCCAGCAGCCAACCGGGGGGCTCTGACAATTTGGTCGAAGCTTTCTTT	CASSQPGGSDNLVEAFF
NA	TRBV5-1	NA	TRBJ1-6	TGTGCCAGCAGCTTGGGGGCTGATTCACCCCTCCACTTT	CASSLGADSPLHF
TRBD2	TRBV3-1/TRBV3-2	NA	TRBJ2-7	TGTGCCAGCACCCCGGGGGGGGCCGAGCAGTACTTC	CASTPGGAEQYF
TRBD2	TRBV7-9	NA	TRBJ2-2	TGTGCCAGCAGCTTAGAGGCGGGGGGCTGGAACACCGGGGAGCTGTTTTTT	CASSLEAGGWNTGELFF
TRBD1	TRBV4-2	NA	TRBJ1-4	TGTGCCAGCAGCCGCCCGGGACAGGGGGATGAAAAACTGTTTTTT	CASSRPGQGDEKLFF
NA	TRBV25-1	NA	TRBJ2-1	TGTGCCAGCAGTGAAATAGGAGGTGAGCAGTTCTTC	CASSEIGGEQFF
TRBD1	TRBV5-1	NA	TRBJ1-4	TGCGCCAGCAGCATCGGGACAGGGGATGAAAAACTGTTTTTT	CASSIGTGDEKLFF
TRBD2	TRBV5-1	NA	TRBJ2-7	TGTGCCAGCAGTCGTGGGGGCGGGAGGGCCGGCGGATACGAGCAGTACTTC	CASSRGGGRAGGYEQYF
NA	TRBV11-2	NA	TRBJ2-5	TGTGCCAGCAGCTCCCGGGCTAGCCTTGGTTTAGAGACCCAGTACTTC	CASSSRASLGLETQYF
NA	TRBV7-3	few	TRBJ2-3	TGTGCCAGCAGCATCGCAGGGACAGATACGCAGTATTTT	CASSIAGTDTQYF
NA	TRBV6-5	NA	TRBJ2-7	TGTGCCAGCAGGCTCAGGGCATCCCCCTACGAGCAGTACTTC	CASRLRASPYEQYF
TRBD2	TRBV5-4	NA	TRBJ2-1	TGTGCCAGCAGCCCGACACTAGCGGGAGCGCGCAATGAGCAGTTCTTC	CASSPTLAGARNEQFF
NA	TRBV6-8	NA	TRBJ2-1	TGTGCCACCCTCGGTAGTGAGCAGTTCTTC	CATLGSEQFF
NA	TRBV5-6	NA	TRBJ2-3	TGTGCCAGCAGCCCCCCAACTAGCACAGATACGCAGTATTTT	CASSPPTSTDTQYF
TRBD1	TRBV6-5	NA	TRBJ1-5	TGTGCCAGCAGAGACAGGGCATACCAGCCCCAGCATTTT	CASRDRAYQPQHF
NA	TRBV6-5	once	TRBJ1-5	TGTGCCAGCAGGGCCTCGGGGGGACAGCCCCAGCATTTT	CASRASGGQPQHF
NA	TRBV2	NA	TRBJ2-2	TGTGCCAGCAGTGAACTGGCCAACACCGGGGAGCTGTTTTTT	CASSELANTGELFF
NA	TRBV4-3	few	TRBJ1-2	TGCGCCAGCAGCCAAGAACTGGGGCCGGCAGGGGCCGGCTACACCTTC	CASSQELGPAGAGYTF
NA	TRBV28	NA	TRBJ2-7	TGTGCCAGCAGGGGTGGACAGCCGACTCCCTACGAGCAGTACTTC	CASRGGQPTPYEQYF
NA	TRBV30	NA	TRBJ1-5	TGTGCCTGGAGTGGCGGGGGAACTCATCAGCCCCAGCATTTT	CAWSGGGTHQPQHF
NA	TRBV27	NA	TRBJ2-2	TGTGCCAGCAGTTTCCAGGGCGAAGCCGGGGAGCTGTTTTTT	CASSFQGEAGELFF
NA	TRBV29-1	NA	TRBJ1-1	TGCAGCGTTGAAAAAAGACAAGGCACTGAAGCTTTCTTT	CSVEKRQGTEAFF
TRBD2	TRBV5-1	few	TRBJ2-1	TGTGCCAGCAGACCCGGACTAGCGGGAAGTGATGAGCAGTTCTTC	CASRPGLAGSDEQFF
NA	TRBV6-5	NA	TRBJ2-6	TGTGCCAGCAGGACTTACTTGTCTGGGGCCAACGTCCTGACTTTC	CASRTYLSGANVLTF
TRBD2	TRBV7-2	NA	TRBJ2-3	TGTGCCAGCAGAGCTCTAGCGGCTAGCACAGATACGCAGTATTTT	CASRALAASTDTQYF
TRBD1	TRBV7-9	NA	TRBJ2-5	TGTGCCAGCAGCGCCCAGGGGGCTCGGCGGTACCAAGAGACCCAGTACTTC	CASSAQGARRYQETQYF
NA	TRBV5-5	NA	TRBJ2-7	TGTGCCAGCAGCTTGGATGGCGCGGGACTGACCGGCTCCTACGAGCAGTACTTC	CASSLDGAGLTGSYEQYF
NA	TRBV18	NA	TRBJ2-1	TGTGCCAGCTCACCCGAGGGACAACCCTACAATGAGCAGTTCTTC	CASSPEGQPYNEQFF
TRBD2	TRBV5-1	few	TRBJ2-1	TGCGCCAGCAGCTGGGGGTGGACTAGCGGGAGAAACAATGAGCAGTTCTTC	CASSWGWTSGRNNEQFF
TRBD1	TRBV5-1	NA	TRBJ1-5	TGCGCCAGCAGCCTGACAGGGGCAGAGCAGCCCCAGCATTTT	CASSLTGAEQPQHF
TRBD1	TRBV7-3	few	TRBJ2-2	TGTGCCAGCAGCCCGACATGGGGGACAGGGGGCACCGGGGAGCTGTTTTTT	CASSPTWGTGGTGELFF
NA	TRBV5-6	few	TRBJ1-2	TGTGCCAGCGGCAGGGACTATGGCTACACCTTC	CASGRDYGYTF
NA	TRBV6-2/TRBV6-3	NA	TRBJ2-7	TGTGCCAGCAGTTACTTTCCTGGGGGCGCCGGCGAGCAGTACTTC	CASSYFPGGAGEQYF
NA	TRBV9	NA	TRBJ1-1	TGTGCCAGCAGCGTCACAGTTGTGAACACTGAAGCTTTCTTT	CASSVTVVNTEAFF
NA	TRBV7-8	few	TRBJ2-3	TGTGCCAGCAGCTCACTCGGTGGAGATACGCAGTATTTT	CASSSLGGDTQYF